Listed here are 10 T cell receptor beta chains from one sample, sequenced in a study of CD8+CD57+ T cells in acquired aplastic anemia. Flow cytometry had shown expanded CD8+CD57+ cells in the patients chosen for sequencing. The study profiled TCR beta VDJ and CDR3 using genomic DNA as template. TCRdb reanalysed the reads using MiXCR and keeps one entry per CDR3 protein. Of around 200,000 distinct CDR3 sequences listed, approximately 48% are singletons. The sample was sorted CD4+, CD8+, or CD8+CD57+ T cells (not recorded which) from PBMCs. The receptors stem from a human donor with aplastic anemia.

This clonotype was recorded only once. The chain employs TRBV7-9 and TRBJ1-3, with 7 nucleotides matching TRBD1. Germline values: CDR1 SEHNR, CDR2 FQNEAQ (reference sequence). V shed 5 bases and J 5 bases; nucleotides not matched to a gene: 6. This CDR3 is 14 amino acids long. The CDR3 DNA is TGTGCCAGCAGCCCCCAGGGGGTTCGAAACACCATATATTTT. Translated, it gives CASSPQGVRNTIYF.

The chain recombines TRBV11-2 with TRBJ1-2, with TRBD1 identical over 12 bases. This CDR3 spans 16 amino acids. Germline loops: CDR1 SGHAT, CDR2 FQNNGV. Trimming cost V 3 bases and J 4 bases; bases outside gene matches: 6. The CDR3 loop is CASSFRDRGLVYGYTF. CDR3 nucleotides: TGTGCCAGCAGCTTCCGGGACAGGGGGCTTGTCTATGGCTACACCTTC.

This rearrangement joins TRBV12-3 or TRBV12-4 to TRBJ2-7; D is unclear. This CDR3 is built from 12 residues. V lost 2 bases and J lost 6, with 8 bases in between. Here the CDR3 DNA reads TGTGCCAGCAGTTTACCAGATGGCGAGCAGTACTTC. Its protein is CASSLPDGEQYF.

This clonotype was counted a few times. This chain uses TRBV20-1 with TRBJ2-1; TRBD2 aligns across 12 bases. Germline V gives CDR1 DFQATT, CDR2 SNEGSKA (reference sequence). The CDR3 consists of 15 residues. Losses at the gene ends were 3 bases for V and 1 base for J; bases not matched to a gene: 1. CDR3 loop: CSASGTSGSYNEQFF. DNA for the CDR3: TGCAGTGCTAGTGGGACTAGCGGGTCCTACAATGAGCAGTTCTTC.

The chain is built from TRBV20-1 and TRBJ1-6; no clear D. CDR3 length: 11 residues. CDR1 is DFQATT, CDR2 SNEGSKA, per germline (reference sequence). The germline V and J ends were trimmed by 3 bases and 10 bases, with 7 bases remaining between them. This CDR3 is CSARVDSPLHF. CDR3 bases: TGCAGTGCTAGGGTCGACTCACCCCTCCACTTT.

Regarding this clonotype: One junction end does not reproduce the germline sequence, and a read error may be involved. The genes are TRBV7-7 and TRBJ2-7; 11 nucleotides match TRBD2. Germline CDR1 is SSHAT and CDR2 is FNYEAQ (reference sequence). This CDR3 has 18 residues. CDR3 bases: TGTGCTAGCAGCTCCCCGTGGCCTAGCGGGAGGAACTCCTACGAGCAGTACTTC. Its protein is CASSSPWPSGRNSYEQYF.

The chain combines TRBV19 with TRBJ1-1; no reliable D call. Trimming cost V 3 bases and J 1 base, with 6 bases left between them. There are 13 residues in the CDR3. CDR1 LNHDA and CDR2 SQIVND come from the germline V gene (reference sequence). The CDR3 nucleotides are TGTGCCAGTAGTATGTCCCCGAACACTGAAGCTTTCTTT. It yields the protein CASSMSPNTEAFF.

The chain joins TRBV29-1 to TRBJ1-2, with 7 bases fitting TRBD1. This CDR3 is built from 13 residues. Germline V CDR1 and CDR2: SQVTM, ANQGSEA. V shed 6 bases and J 4 bases; nucleotides not matched to a gene: 8. CDR3 region: CSVTTGFAYGYTF. The DNA for the CDR3 is TGCAGCGTGACGACAGGGTTTGCCTATGGCTACACCTTC.

This chain joins TRBV15 and TRBJ1-1; possibly TRBD1 for D (5 bases). The CDR3 spans 13 residues. Germline values: CDR1 LNHNV, CDR2 YYDKDF (reference sequence). The ends were cut back, 5 bases at V and 5 bases at J, with 12 bases in the middle. The DNA of the CDR3 is TGTGCCACCAGCCGTTTTCGGGGGACTGAAGCTTTCTTT. It is translated as CATSRFRGTEAFF.

The chain is built from TRBV7-3 and TRBJ2-2, with D perhaps matching TRBD1 (5 bases). V gave up 3 bases and J gave up 0 bases, with 8 bases separating them. Germline V gives CDR1 SGHTA, CDR2 FQGTGA. The CDR3 runs 15 residues. CDR3 in amino acids: CASSLQGANTGELFF. The CDR3, as DNA: TGTGCCAGCAGCTTGCAGGGTGCGAACACCGGGGAGCTGTTTTTT.